This T cell receptor (beta chain) was sequenced during a study of CD8+CD57+ T cells in acquired aplastic anemia. Genomic DNA was employed as the template in profiling TCR beta VDJ and CDR3. TCRdb itself ran the reads through MiXCR, one entry per CDR3 protein. The sample contains about half a million distinct CDR3 sequences, around a third of which appear only once. All sequencing subjects had displayed CD8+CD57+ cell expansion on flow cytometry. Patients were treatment-naive when blood was sampled. This clonotype was detected only a few times. CDR1 MGHDK and CDR2 SYGVNS come from the germline V gene. The V gene lost 5 bases and the J gene lost 0 bases, with 7 bases spanning the gap. The CDR3 totals 14 residues.

V and J are TRBV25-1 and TRBJ2-2, with D unclear. The receptor's source is a human donor with aplastic anemia. Material for sequencing was sorted CD4+, CD8+, or CD8+CD57+ T cells (not recorded which) from PBMCs. The CDR3, as DNA: TGTGCCAGCAGTCCGCCCCCGAACACCGGGGAGCTGTTTTTT. Amino acids: CASSPPPNTGELFF.